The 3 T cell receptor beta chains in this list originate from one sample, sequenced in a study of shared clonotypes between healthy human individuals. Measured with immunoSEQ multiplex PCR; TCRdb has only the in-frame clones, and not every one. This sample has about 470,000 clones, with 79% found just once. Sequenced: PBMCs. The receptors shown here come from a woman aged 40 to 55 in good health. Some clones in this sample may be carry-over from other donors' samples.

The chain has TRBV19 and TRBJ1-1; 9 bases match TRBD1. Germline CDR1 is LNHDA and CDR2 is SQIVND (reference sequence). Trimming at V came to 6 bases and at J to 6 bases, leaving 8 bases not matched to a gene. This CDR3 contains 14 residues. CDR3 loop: CASRPLDRGPEAFF. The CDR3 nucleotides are TGTGCCAGTAGACCCTTGGACAGGGGACCTGAAGCTTTCTTT. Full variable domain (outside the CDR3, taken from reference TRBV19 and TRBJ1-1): DGGITQSPKYLFRKEGQNVTLSCEQNLNHDAMYWYRQDPGQGLRLIYYSQIVNDFQKGDIAEGYSVSREKKESFPLTVTSAQKNPTAFYLCASRPLDRGPEAFFGQGTRLTVV.

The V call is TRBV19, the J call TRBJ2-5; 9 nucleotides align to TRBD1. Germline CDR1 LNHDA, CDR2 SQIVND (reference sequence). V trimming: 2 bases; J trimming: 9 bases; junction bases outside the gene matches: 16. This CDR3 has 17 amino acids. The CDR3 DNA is TGTGCCAGTAGTATAAGGACCGGGACAGGGAGCTTTCTTCCCCAGTACTTC. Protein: CASSIRTGTGSFLPQYF.

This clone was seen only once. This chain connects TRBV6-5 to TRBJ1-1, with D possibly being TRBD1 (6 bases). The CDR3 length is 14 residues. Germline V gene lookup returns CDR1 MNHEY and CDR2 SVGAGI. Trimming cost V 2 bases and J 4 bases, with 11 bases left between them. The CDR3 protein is CASSYIQGFTEAFF. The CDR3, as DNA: TGTGCCAGCAGTTACATCCAGGGGTTCACTGAAGCTTTCTTT.